This T cell receptor beta chain was identified in a study of beta chain features in type 1 diabetes. Study-level points and caveats: When cDNA is sequenced, cells with high TCR expression could be over-represented. PCR could preferentially amplify shorter templates, alike in patients and controls.

Sequenced material consisted of expressed TCRB transcripts (all of the isolated RNA was reverse transcribed). Method: immunoSEQ multiplex PCR; TCRdb's copy keeps in-frame clones and lacks some. The sample has about 240,000 clones; 27% are singletons. V lost 3 bases and J lost 9; bases outside the gene matches: 6. Germline V gives CDR1 WNHNN, CDR2 SYGVQD (reference sequence). The CDR3 has 14 amino acids. A note on this clone: What it binds is unknown.

This chain uses TRBV10-1 with TRBJ2-1, with 9 bases that match TRBD1. Sequencing used central memory CD4+ T cells from blood. This clonotype was sampled from a man aged 25 to 40 in good health. The CDR3 nucleotides read TGCGCCAGCAGTGAACAACAGGGGGCCGGTGAGCAGTTCTTC. It specifies CASSEQQGAGEQFF.